This T cell receptor (beta chain) was sequenced for a study of cytomegalovirus exposure and HLA in healthy donors. At the level of the study: Later, an analysis reported that the roughly 120 validation repertoires had used the same platform as the approximately 600 first-cohort repertoires.

In its sample, this clone was seen a few times. Antigen specificity is unknown. Separation from the roughly 670-subject first cohort characterized the roughly 110-subject validation cohort, to which the donors belonged. The germline V gene has CDR1 LNHDA and CDR2 SQIVND (reference sequence). Unmatched junction bases numbered 1, after V lost 1 base and J lost 5 bases. The CDR3 is made up of 14 amino acids. Whole-study findings and limits: The study put 150 or so TCR beta chains on its list as cytomegalovirus-associated. The classifier was said to identify cytomegalovirus status with high specificity and sensitivity.

Clones were sequenced by immunoSEQ multiplex PCR, and TCRdb holds only the in-frame ones, with some missing. The profile shows 65,000 or so clones, approximately 90% of them singletons. The clonotype comes from a woman between 18 and 29 years old in good health and CMV-seronegative. The V call is TRBV19, the J call TRBJ2-5; TRBD1 matches at 10 bases. Sequencing was done on a sample of PBMCs. DNA of the CDR3: TGTGCCAGTAGTATAGGACAGGGGGCCGAGACCCAGTACTTC. This sequence encodes CASSIGQGAETQYF.